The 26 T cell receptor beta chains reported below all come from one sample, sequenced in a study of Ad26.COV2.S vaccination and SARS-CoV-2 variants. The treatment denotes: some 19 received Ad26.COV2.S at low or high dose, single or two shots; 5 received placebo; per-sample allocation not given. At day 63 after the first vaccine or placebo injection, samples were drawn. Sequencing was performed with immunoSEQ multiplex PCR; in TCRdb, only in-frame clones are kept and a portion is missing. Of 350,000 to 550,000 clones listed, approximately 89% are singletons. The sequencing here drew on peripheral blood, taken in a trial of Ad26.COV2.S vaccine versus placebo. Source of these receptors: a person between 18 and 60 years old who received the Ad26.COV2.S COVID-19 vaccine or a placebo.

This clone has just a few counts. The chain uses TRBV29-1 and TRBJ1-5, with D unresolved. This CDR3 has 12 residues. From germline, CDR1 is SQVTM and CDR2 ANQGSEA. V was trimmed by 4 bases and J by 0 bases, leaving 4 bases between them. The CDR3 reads CSVVDSNQPQHF. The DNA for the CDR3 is TGCAGCGTTGTCGATAGCAATCAGCCCCAGCATTTT.

CDR3 amino acids: CSADWGYEQYF. CDR3 coding DNA: TGCAGTGCTGATTGGGGGTACGAGCAGTACTTC. V is TRBV20-1 and J is TRBJ2-7; either TRBD1 or TRBD2 may fit D (5 bases each). Germline CDR1 reads DFQATT; CDR2 reads SNEGSKA (reference sequence). The CDR3 contains 11 residues. Trimming removed 5 bases from V and 4 bases from J, with 9 bases in between.

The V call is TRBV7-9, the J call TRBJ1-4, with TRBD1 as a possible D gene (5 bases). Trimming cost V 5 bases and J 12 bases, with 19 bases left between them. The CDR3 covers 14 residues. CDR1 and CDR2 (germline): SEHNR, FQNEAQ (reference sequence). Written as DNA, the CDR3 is TGTGCCAGCAGCCTTTCTCTCGGGACCGCCGAACTGTTTTTT. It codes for CASSLSLGTAELFF.

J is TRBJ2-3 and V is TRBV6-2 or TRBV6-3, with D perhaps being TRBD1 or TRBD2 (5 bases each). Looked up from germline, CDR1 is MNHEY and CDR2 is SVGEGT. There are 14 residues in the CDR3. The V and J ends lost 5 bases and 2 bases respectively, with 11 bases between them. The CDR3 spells CASSRDRYTDTQYF. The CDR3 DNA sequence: TGTGCCAGCAGTCGGGACCGATACACAGATACGCAGTATTTT.

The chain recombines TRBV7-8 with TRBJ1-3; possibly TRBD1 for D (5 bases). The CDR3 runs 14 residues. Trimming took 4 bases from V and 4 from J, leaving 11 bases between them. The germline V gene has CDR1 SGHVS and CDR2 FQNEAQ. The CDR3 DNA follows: TGTGCCAGCAGCTGGGGGGGGGTCGGAAACACCATATATTTT. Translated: CASSWGGVGNTIYF.

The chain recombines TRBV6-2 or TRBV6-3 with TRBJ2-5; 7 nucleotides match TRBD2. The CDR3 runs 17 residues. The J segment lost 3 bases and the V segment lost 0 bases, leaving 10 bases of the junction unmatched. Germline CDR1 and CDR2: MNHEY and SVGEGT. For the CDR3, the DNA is TGTGCCAGCAGTTACTCGATCTATGTGGGGGGGGAAGAGACCCAGTACTTC. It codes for CASSYSIYVGGEETQYF.

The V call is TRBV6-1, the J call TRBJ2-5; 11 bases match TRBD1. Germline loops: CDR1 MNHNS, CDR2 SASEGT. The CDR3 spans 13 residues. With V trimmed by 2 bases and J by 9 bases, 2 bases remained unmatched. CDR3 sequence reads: CASSERTGGSQYF. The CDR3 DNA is TGTGCCAGCAGTGAAAGGACAGGGGGCTCCCAGTACTTC.

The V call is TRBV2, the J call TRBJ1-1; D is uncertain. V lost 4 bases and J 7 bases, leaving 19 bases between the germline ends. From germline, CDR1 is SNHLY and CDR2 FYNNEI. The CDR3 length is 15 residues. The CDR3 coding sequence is TGTGCCAGCAGTGTAGTAAGGGCCCCAGAGGGTGAAGCTTTCTTT. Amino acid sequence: CASSVVRAPEGEAFF.

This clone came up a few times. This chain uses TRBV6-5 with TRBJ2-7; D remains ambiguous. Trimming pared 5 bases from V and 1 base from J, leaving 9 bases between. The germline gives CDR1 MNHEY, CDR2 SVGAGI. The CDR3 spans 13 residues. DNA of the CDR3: TGTGCCAGCAGTCTCGGGCCTTCCTACGAGCAGTACGTC. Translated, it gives CASSLGPSYEQYV.

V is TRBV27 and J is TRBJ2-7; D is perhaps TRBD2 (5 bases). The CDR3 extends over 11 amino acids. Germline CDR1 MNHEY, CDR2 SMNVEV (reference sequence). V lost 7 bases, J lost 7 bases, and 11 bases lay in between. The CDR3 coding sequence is TGTGCCAGCACCACCCCGGGGGAGCAGTACTTC. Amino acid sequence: CASTTPGEQYF.

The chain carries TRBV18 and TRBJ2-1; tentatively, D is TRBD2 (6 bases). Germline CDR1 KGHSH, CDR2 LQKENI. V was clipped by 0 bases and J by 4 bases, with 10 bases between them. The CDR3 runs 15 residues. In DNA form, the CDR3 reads TGTGCCAGCTCACCACCGAGCGGAGGGTACAATGAGCAGTTCTTC. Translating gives CASSPPSGGYNEQFF.

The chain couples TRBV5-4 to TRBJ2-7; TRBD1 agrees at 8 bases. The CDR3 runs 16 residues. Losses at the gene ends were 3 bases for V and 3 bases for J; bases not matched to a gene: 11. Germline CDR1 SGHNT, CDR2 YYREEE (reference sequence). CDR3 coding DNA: TGTGCCAGCAGCTCACCTCTAGCAGGGGGCCTCTACGAGCAGTACTTC. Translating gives CASSSPLAGGLYEQYF.

CDR3 coding DNA: TGCGCCAGCAGTGAGAAGCCATCAACTAATGAAAAACTGTTTTTT. It is translated as CASSEKPSTNEKLFF. The V call is TRBV10-2, the J call TRBJ1-4; D unresolved. Germline assignment: CDR1 WSHSY and CDR2 SAAADI. CDR3 length equals 15 residues. Trimming removed 2 bases from V and 0 bases from J, with 7 bases in between.

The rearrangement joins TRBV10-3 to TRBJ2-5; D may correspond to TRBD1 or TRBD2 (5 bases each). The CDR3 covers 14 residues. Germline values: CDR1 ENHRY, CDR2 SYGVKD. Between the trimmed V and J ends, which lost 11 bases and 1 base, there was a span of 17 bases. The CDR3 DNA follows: TGTGCCGTTCGGGACCCCAGCCTCCAAGAGACCCAGTACTTC. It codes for CAVRDPSLQETQYF.

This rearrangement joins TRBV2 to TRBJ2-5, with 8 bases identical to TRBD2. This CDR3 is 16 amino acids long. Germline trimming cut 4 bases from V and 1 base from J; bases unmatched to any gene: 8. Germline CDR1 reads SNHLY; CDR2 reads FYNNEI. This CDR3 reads CASSGKTAGAQETQYF. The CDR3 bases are TGTGCCAGCAGTGGAAAAACAGCGGGGGCCCAAGAGACCCAGTACTTC.

CDR3 region: CASSIQTANTEAFF. The CDR3 region has the DNA TGCGCCAGCAGCATCCAGACAGCGAACACTGAAGCTTTCTTT. The chain combines TRBV5-1 with TRBJ1-1; tentatively, D is TRBD1 (5 bases). This CDR3 spans 14 amino acids. Trimming stripped 4 bases from V and 1 base from J, with 11 bases between. Germline values: CDR1 SGHRS, CDR2 YFSETQ. Complete variable domain (other parts from reference TRBV5-1 and TRBJ1-1): KAGVTQTPRYLIKTRGQQVTLSCSPISGHRSVSWYQQTPGQGLQFLFEYFSETQRNKGNFPGRFSGRQFSNSRSEMNVSTLELGDSALYLCASSIQTANTEAFFGQGTRLTVV.

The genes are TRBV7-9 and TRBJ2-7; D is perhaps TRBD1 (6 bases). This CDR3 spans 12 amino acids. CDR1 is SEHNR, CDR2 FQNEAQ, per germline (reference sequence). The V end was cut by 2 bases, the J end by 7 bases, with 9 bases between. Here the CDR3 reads CASSLSGVEQYF. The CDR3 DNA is TGTGCCAGCAGCTTATCAGGGGTTGAGCAGTACTTC.

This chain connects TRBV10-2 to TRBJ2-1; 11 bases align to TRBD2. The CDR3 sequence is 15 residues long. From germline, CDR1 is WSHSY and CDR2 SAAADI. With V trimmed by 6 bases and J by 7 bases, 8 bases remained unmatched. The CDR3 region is CASRDGTSGGNEQFF. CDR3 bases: TGCGCCAGCAGGGATGGGACTAGCGGTGGGAATGAGCAGTTCTTC.

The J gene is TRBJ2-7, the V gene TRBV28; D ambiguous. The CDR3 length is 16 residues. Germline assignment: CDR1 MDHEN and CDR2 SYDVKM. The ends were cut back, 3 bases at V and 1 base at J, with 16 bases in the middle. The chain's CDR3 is CASSLWAATNSYEQYF. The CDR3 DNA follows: TGTGCCAGCAGTTTGTGGGCAGCCACCAATTCCTACGAGCAGTACTTC.

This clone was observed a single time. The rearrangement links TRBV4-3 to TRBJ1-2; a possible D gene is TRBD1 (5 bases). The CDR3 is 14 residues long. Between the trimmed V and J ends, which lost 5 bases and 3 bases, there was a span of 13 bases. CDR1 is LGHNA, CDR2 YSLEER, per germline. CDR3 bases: TGCGCCAGCAGCTTTTGGGGGGAGGACTATGGCTACACCTTC. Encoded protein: CASSFWGEDYGYTF.

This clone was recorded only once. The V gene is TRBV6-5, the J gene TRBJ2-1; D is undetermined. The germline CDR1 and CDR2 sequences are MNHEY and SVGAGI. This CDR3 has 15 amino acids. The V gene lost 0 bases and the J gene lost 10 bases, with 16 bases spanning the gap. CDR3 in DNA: TGTGCCAGCAGTTACTCACCTACCAACCAGGAGGAGCAGTTCTTC. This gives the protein CASSYSPTNQEEQFF.

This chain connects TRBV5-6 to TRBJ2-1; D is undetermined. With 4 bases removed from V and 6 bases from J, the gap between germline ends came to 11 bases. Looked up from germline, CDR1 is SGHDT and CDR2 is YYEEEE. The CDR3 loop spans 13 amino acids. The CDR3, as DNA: TGTGCCAGCAGCCCCTTTCGGGTCAATGAGCAGTTCTTC. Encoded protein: CASSPFRVNEQFF.

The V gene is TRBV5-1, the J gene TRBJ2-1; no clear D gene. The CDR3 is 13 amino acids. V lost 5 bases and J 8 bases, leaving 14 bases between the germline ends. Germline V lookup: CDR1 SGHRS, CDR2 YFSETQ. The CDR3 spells CASRDGLRDEQFF. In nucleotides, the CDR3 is TGCGCCAGCAGAGACGGGCTCCGTGATGAGCAGTTCTTC.

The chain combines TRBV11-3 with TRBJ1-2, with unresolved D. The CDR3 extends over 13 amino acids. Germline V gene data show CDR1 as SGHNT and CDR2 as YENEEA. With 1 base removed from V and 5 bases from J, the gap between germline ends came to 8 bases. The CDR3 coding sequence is TGTGCCAGCAGCTTAGCGCTAAGTTATGGCTACACCTTC. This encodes CASSLALSYGYTF.

Here the CDR3 reads CASSQTGGKTEAFF. In nucleotides, the CDR3 is TGTGCCAGCAGCCAAACAGGGGGCAAGACCGAAGCTTTCTTT. The V and J genes are TRBV13 and TRBJ1-1; 9 bases match TRBD1. CDR1 and CDR2 (germline): PRHDT, FYEKMQ (reference sequence). The CDR3 loop spans 14 amino acids. V dropped 5 bases and J dropped 8; count of bases not matched to a gene: 9.

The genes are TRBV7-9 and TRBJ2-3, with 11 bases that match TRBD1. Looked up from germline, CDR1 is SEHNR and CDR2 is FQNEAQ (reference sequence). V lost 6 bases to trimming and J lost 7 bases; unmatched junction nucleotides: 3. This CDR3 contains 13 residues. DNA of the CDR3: TGTGCCAGCAGAGGACAGGGGGCGTATACGCAGTATTTT. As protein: CASRGQGAYTQYF.